This is a list of T cell receptor beta chains from one sample in a study of blood T cell repertoires in COVID-19. Only in-frame clones appear in the TCRdb table, and some are missing; sequencing was by immunoSEQ multiplex PCR. The top ten hold around 7% of the sample, which has about 160,000 clones, 65% to 90% seen once. The specimen was peripheral blood. Receptors originate from a woman aged 35 to 49 with COVID-19, enrolled during active disease. Each CDR3 is given with its conserved first and last residue. Each record gives: clone size, D gene, V gene, J gene, CDR3 DNA, CDR3 protein. D genes are given only for firm matches. Clone size, where shown, is once, few, many, or a class for clones that have expanded.

-	-	TRBV6-6	TRBJ2-5	TGTGCCAGCAGGCCGGGAACTCAAGAGACCCAGTACTTC	CASRPGTQETQYF
few	-	TRBV27	TRBJ1-5	TGTGCCAGCAGTTTTAGCGGCAATCAGCCCCAGCATTTT	CASSFSGNQPQHF
-	TRBD2	TRBV5-5	TRBJ2-5	TGTGCCAGCCGCAACAACATAGCGGGGCCCGGAGAGACCCAGTACTTC	CASRNNIAGPGETQYF
few	-	TRBV6-4	TRBJ2-1	TGTGCCAGCAGTGAAGGGGGATCCTACAATGAGCAGTTCTTC	CASSEGGSYNEQFF
once	TRBD1	TRBV19	TRBJ2-5	TGTGCCAGTAGTATAGGTACAGGGGGCTTGGAGACCCAGTACTTC	CASSIGTGGLETQYF
-	-	TRBV5-1	TRBJ1-1	TGCGCCAGCAGCTTGCGGTGGGGAGCGAACACTGAAGCTTTCTTT	CASSLRWGANTEAFF
-	-	TRBV5-4	TRBJ1-1	TGTGCCAGCAGTGACCCCTCCCGGAGTCGGAACACTGAAGCTTTCTTT	CASSDPSRSRNTEAFF
-	TRBD1	TRBV9	TRBJ1-3	TGTGCCAGCAGCGTAGAGGGGGCATATGGAAACACCATATATTTT	CASSVEGAYGNTIYF
-	-	TRBV30	TRBJ2-1	TGTGCCTGGAGTGTACCGCGGGCATCGTACGGGCGGGAGCAGTTCTTC	CAWSVPRASYGREQFF
-	TRBD2	TRBV5-4	TRBJ2-5	TGTGCCAGCAGCCGGGGGGTTGGGGACCAAGAGACCCAGTACTTC	CASSRGVGDQETQYF
-	-	TRBV18	TRBJ1-1	TGTGCCAGCTCACCAGGTGGGCGGCGGGACACTGAAGCTTTCTTT	CASSPGGRRDTEAFF
-	TRBD1	TRBV3-1/TRBV3-2	TRBJ1-1	TGTGCCAGCAGCCTCGGACAGGGTGGAGCTTTCTTT	CASSLGQGGAFF
-	-	TRBV29-1	TRBJ1-2	TGCAGCGTCGCTAGCGCGGGACTCATGAACTATGGCTACACCTTC	CSVASAGLMNYGYTF
-	-	TRBV5-8	TRBJ2-5	TGTGCCAGCAGCTTAATGACAGTTCAAGAGACCCAGTACTTC	CASSLMTVQETQYF
-	-	TRBV2	TRBJ2-1	TGTGCCAGCAGCTGGTCCGCGGTTGAGCAGTTCTTC	CASSWSAVEQFF
-	-	TRBV10-1	TRBJ2-1	TGCGCCAGCAGTGAGTATTCGAGGAGCTCCTACAATGAGCAGTTCTTC	CASSEYSRSSYNEQFF
once	-	TRBV3-1/TRBV3-2	TRBJ2-2	TGTGCCAGCAGCCAAGATGGGGCTGGCACCGGGGAGCTGTTTTTT	CASSQDGAGTGELFF
-	TRBD1	TRBV18	TRBJ1-2	TGTGCCAGCTCACCAGGGACAGGTCAGGGGGATGGCTACACCTTC	CASSPGTGQGDGYTF
medium-sized	-	TRBV6-5	TRBJ2-5	TGTGCCAGCAGTTACGGGCTAGCGAGCTTAGAGACCCAGTACTTC	CASSYGLASLETQYF
-	TRBD2	TRBV6-5	TRBJ2-1	TGTGCCAGCAGTTCTAGCGGGGGCTTCTACAATGAGCAGTTCTTC	CASSSSGGFYNEQFF
few	TRBD2	TRBV6-2/TRBV6-3	TRBJ2-1	TGTGCCAGCAGTTACTCCACCAGGGCGGGAGAGAGTGACAATGAGCAGTTCTTC	CASSYSTRAGESDNEQFF
-	-	TRBV12-3/TRBV12-4	TRBJ1-2	TGTGCCAGCAGTTTAGTCGCTAACTATGGCTACACCTTC	CASSLVANYGYTF
-	TRBD2	TRBV11-2	TRBJ2-2	TGTGCCAGCAGCTTTGGACTAGCGGGAGGATCGATGACCGGGGAGCTGTTTTTT	CASSFGLAGGSMTGELFF
-	TRBD1	TRBV5-6	TRBJ1-3	TGTGCCAGCAGCTCCCCGGGACAGGATCTCTACACCATATATTTT	CASSSPGQDLYTIYF
-	-	TRBV28	TRBJ1-1	TGTGCCAGCAGTTCCCGCTGGGGCAGGCGCACTGAAGCTTTCTTT	CASSSRWGRRTEAFF
-	-	TRBV5-8	TRBJ2-7	TGTGCCAGCAGTGGCGGGACCAACTACGAGCAGTACTTC	CASSGGTNYEQYF
-	-	TRBV19	TRBJ2-1	TGTGCCAGTAGTATGGTAATAGCTCTAAATGAGCAGTTCTTC	CASSMVIALNEQFF
-	-	TRBV9	TRBJ1-1	TGTGCCAGCAGCGTAGCCCCCGGTGGGGAGGTGGGCACTGAAGCTTTCTTT	CASSVAPGGEVGTEAFF
-	TRBD1	TRBV11-1	TRBJ2-1	TGTGCCAGCAGCCCCGGACAGGGGCCTATCGATGAGCAGTTCTTC	CASSPGQGPIDEQFF
-	-	TRBV7-6	TRBJ2-2	TGTGCCAGCAGCTTAGAAGGACAGAACACCGGGGAGCTGTTTTTT	CASSLEGQNTGELFF
-	-	TRBV4-2	TRBJ2-4	TGTGCCAGCAGCCAAGATTTGCGGGACAGTCCCAAAAACATTCAGTACTTC	CASSQDLRDSPKNIQYF
-	-	TRBV6-5	TRBJ1-4	TGTGCCAGCATGCGGGGGGGAGGGAATGAAAAACTGTTTTTT	CASMRGGGNEKLFF
-	-	TRBV6-1	TRBJ1-2	TGTGCCAGCAGTGAAAGCATAAACTATGGCTACACCTTC	CASSESINYGYTF
-	-	TRBV29-1	TRBJ1-2	TGCAGCGCCCACTTACAGGGAGAGGGCTACACCTTC	CSAHLQGEGYTF
-	TRBD1	TRBV6-5	TRBJ1-5	TGTGCCAGCAGGAGACAGGGGGCCCTAAATCAGCCCCAGCATTTT	CASRRQGALNQPQHF
once	TRBD2	TRBV30	TRBJ2-3	TGTGCCTGGACTACTAGCGGGAGAGATACGCAGTATTTT	CAWTTSGRDTQYF
-	-	TRBV11-2	TRBJ2-1	TGTGCCAGCAGCTTAGACTGGCAACAGGGCAAATACAATGAGCAGTTCTTC	CASSLDWQQGKYNEQFF
-	-	TRBV3-1/TRBV3-2	TRBJ2-5	TGTGCCAGCAGCCAAGATGGAGGGGGCGGAGAGACCCAGTACTTC	CASSQDGGGGETQYF
-	-	TRBV7-9	TRBJ2-1	TGTGCCAGCAGCCCCGGACTGACTCCCTACAATGAGCAGTTCTTC	CASSPGLTPYNEQFF
-	-	TRBV15	TRBJ2-3	TGTGCCACCAGCAGAGATCGGGATACGCAGTATTTT	CATSRDRDTQYF
once	-	TRBV16	TRBJ1-5	TGTGCCAGCAGCCAGGGGGGACGAAATCAGCCCCAGCATTTT	CASSQGGRNQPQHF
-	TRBD1	TRBV2	TRBJ2-7	TGTGCCAGCGACAGGGGAAATCAGGGGGAAGGCTACGAGCAGTACTTC	CASDRGNQGEGYEQYF
-	-	TRBV3-1/TRBV3-2	TRBJ2-1	TGTGCCAGCAGCCCTCGAGGGTCCTCCTACAATGAGCAGTTCTTC	CASSPRGSSYNEQFF
-	TRBD1	TRBV18	TRBJ1-5	TGTGCCAGCTCCCGGGACAGGGGGCTCGTCAATCAGCCCCAGCATTTT	CASSRDRGLVNQPQHF
-	-	TRBV6-4	TRBJ2-3	TGTGCCAGCAAGACGGAGTGGACTAGGGGGGCAGATACGCAGTATTTT	CASKTEWTRGADTQYF
-	TRBD1	TRBV13	TRBJ1-1	TGTGCCAGCAGGAAGAACCCTCACAGGGGATTGAACACTGAAGCTTTCTTT	CASRKNPHRGLNTEAFF
-	-	TRBV7-3	TRBJ2-5	TGTGCCAGCAGCATGACAGATCAAGAGACCCAGTACTTC	CASSMTDQETQYF
-	-	TRBV5-5	TRBJ1-6	TGTGCCAGCAGCCCCGTGGCACAGAATTATAATTCACCCCTCCACTTT	CASSPVAQNYNSPLHF
-	TRBD2	TRBV13	TRBJ2-7	TGTGCCAGCAGCTTGAGCGGGAGGGCCGCCTACGAGCAGTACTTC	CASSLSGRAAYEQYF
-	TRBD1	TRBV24-1	TRBJ2-2	TGTGCCACCAGTGGTGGCACAGGGGCCCCTAACACCGGGGAGCTGTTTTTT	CATSGGTGAPNTGELFF